This T cell receptor (beta chain) came from a study of blood T cell repertoires in COVID-19. Study summary: Nucleic acid was either cDNA or gDNA, and it came from T cells, B-cell-depleted T cells, or PBMCs.

The data were produced by immunoSEQ multiplex PCR, yet TCRdb's version contains in-frame clones alone and is incomplete. The data show roughly 170,000 clones, under 80% seen once. The CDR3 loop spans 14 amino acids. The germline V gene encodes CDR1 SGHTA and CDR2 FQGNSA. Trimming left V 1 base short and J 5 bases short, with 9 bases between. The chain couples TRBV7-2 to TRBJ1-5; possible D gene TRBD1, 5 bases. The receptor was isolated from a woman aged 80 or older with acute or convalescent COVID-19. Sequenced: peripheral blood. CDR3 sequence reads: CASSLGHRYQPQHF. CDR3 in DNA: TGTGCCAGCAGCTTAGGTCACAGGTATCAGCCCCAGCATTTT.